The following is a T cell receptor beta chain sequence with its context. Its antigen remains undetermined. Per-base qualities were not stored, and no clone one base away is much larger. From the cysteine up to the phenylalanine, the CDR3 has a length of 13 residues. The only DNA kept is the CDR3, 39 bases in frame from the first base. The V and J ends are trimmed by 4 bases and 3 bases, leaving 9 bases between them. Taken from the germline V gene, the CDR1 and CDR2 loops are LGHNA and YSLEER. The trial excluded patients who had a history of autoimmune disease or who were on systemic immunosuppression. Peripheral blood for TCR sequencing was drawn from every dose cohort at baseline, at cycle 4 day 1 and at cycle 7 day 1. The samples were taken from a phase I, first-in-human, multicenter, open-label dose-escalation trial of ivuxolimab. Adults with locally advanced or metastatic head and neck squamous cell, hepatocellular, melanoma or renal cell carcinoma were enrolled in the trial. Before TCR sequencing, CD4+ T cells and CD8+ T cells from peripheral blood were sorted into separate populations.

The sample belongs to a study of OX40 agonist ivuxolimab in advanced cancers. For the wider study: The costimulatory receptor OX40 (CD134) was targeted by ivuxolimab, a fully human IgG2 agonistic monoclonal antibody. Partial responses were achieved by three dose-escalation patients, of whom one had hepatocellular carcinoma and two had cutaneous melanoma. In the dose-escalation cohort, 82.7% of patients were male, and the mean age was roughly 60 years, with a range of about 23 to 85. Peripheral TCRbeta sequencing was intended to test whether TCR sequence diversity was altered and clonal T-cell expansion was caused by ivuxolimab. Of the approximately 50 patients in dose escalation, 19 had hepatocellular carcinoma, some 15 had melanoma, 9 had renal cell carcinoma and 9 had head and neck cancer. The paper covers the monotherapy dose-escalation part of the phase I ivuxolimab trial, which included N of about 50 patients. Prior anti-PD-1, anti-PD-L1 or anti-CTLA-4 therapy was permitted, and checkpoint inhibitors had been received by 40% to 50% of dose-escalation patients. Intravenous ivuxolimab was administered to patients every 2 weeks at six dose levels: 0.01, 0.1, 0.3, 1.5, 3 and 10 mg/kg.

Genomic DNA was extracted from sorted cells for sequencing of the TCRbeta CDR3 region. TCRbeta CDR3 regions were sequenced using the immunoSEQ Assay. TCRdb took over this immuneACCESS table, retaining in-frame rearrangements with V and J assigned. Such tables are incomplete; in checked studies, under half of the missing clones stem from an unresolved V gene, and the remainder is unexplained. The sample contains approximately 9,500 clones, about 66% of them found a single time. Of the sample, around 28% falls within the top ten clones. On the study overall, not on this receptor specifically: In the 0.1-3.0 mg/kg groups, partial responders were among the patients with the lowest normalized peripheral clonal expansion, particularly in CD8+ T cells. The antigen specificity of the peripheral T cells that underwent clonal expansion was not determined. At doses of 0.1 to 3.0 mg/kg, clonal expansion of both CD4+ and CD8+ blood T cells was observed from baseline to week 6. After ivuxolimab, CD8+ T cells had more expanded clones than CD4+ T cells on average. Low levels of normalized T-cell clonal expansion were also shown by some nonresponding patients.

The V and J genes are TRBV4-3 and TRBJ1-1; there is no confident call for the D gene. The source was CD4+ or CD8+ T cells sorted from blood, collected in a trial of the OX40 agonist ivuxolimab. The TCR sequence derives from an adult with an advanced solid tumor such as melanoma, head and neck, liver or kidney cancer. For the CDR3, the sequence is CASSPWEDTEAFF. The DNA is TGCGCCAGCAGCCCCTGGGAAGACACTGAAGCTTTCTTT.